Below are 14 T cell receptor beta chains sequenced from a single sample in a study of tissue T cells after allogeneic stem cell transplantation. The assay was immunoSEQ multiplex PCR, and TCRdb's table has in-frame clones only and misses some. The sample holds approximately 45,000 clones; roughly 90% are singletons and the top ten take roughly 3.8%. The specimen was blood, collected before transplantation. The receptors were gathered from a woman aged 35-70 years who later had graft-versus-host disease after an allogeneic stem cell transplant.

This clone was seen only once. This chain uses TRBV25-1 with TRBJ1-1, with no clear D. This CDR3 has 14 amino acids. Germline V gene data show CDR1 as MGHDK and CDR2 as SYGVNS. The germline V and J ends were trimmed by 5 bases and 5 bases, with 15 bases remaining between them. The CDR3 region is CASSPPLGSTEAFF. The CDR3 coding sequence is TGTGCCAGCAGTCCTCCGTTGGGCAGTACTGAAGCTTTCTTT. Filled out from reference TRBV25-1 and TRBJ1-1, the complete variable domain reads EADIYQTPRYLVIGTGKKITLECSQTMGHDKMYWYQQDPGMELHLIHYSYGVNSTEKGDLSSESTVSRIRTEHFPLTLESARPSHTSQYLCASSPPLGSTEAFFGQGTRLTVV.

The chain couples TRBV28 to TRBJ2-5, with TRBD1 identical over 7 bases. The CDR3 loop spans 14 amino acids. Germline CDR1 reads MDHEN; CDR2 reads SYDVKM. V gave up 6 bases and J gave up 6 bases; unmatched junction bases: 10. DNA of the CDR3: TGTGCCAGCAGCCCCCACAGGGGTTTTCAGACCCAGTACTTC. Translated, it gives CASSPHRGFQTQYF.

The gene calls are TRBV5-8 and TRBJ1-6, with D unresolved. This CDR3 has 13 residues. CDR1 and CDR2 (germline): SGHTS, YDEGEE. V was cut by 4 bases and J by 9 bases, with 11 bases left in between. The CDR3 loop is CASSTHGVSPLHF. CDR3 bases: TGTGCCAGCAGCACGCACGGGGTTTCACCCCTCCACTTT.

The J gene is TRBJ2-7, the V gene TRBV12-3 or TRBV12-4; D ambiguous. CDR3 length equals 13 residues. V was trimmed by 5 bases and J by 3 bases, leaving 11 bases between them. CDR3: CASSLRTLYEQYF. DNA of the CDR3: TGTGCCAGCAGTCTCCGGACGCTCTACGAGCAGTACTTC.

CDR3 nucleotides: TGTGCCTGGACGGAGGAAGAGACCCAGTACTTC. Amino acid sequence: CAWTEEETQYF. The chain uses TRBV30 and TRBJ2-5; D perhaps matches TRBD2 (5 bases). Trimming took 4 bases from V and 3 from J, leaving 6 bases between them. CDR3 length: 11 amino acids. Looked up from germline, CDR1 is GTSNPN and CDR2 is SVGIG (reference sequence). Full variable domain (rest looked up from reference TRBV30 and TRBJ2-5): SQTIHQWPATLVQPVGSPLSLECTVEGTSNPNLYWYRQAAGRGLQLLFYSVGIGQISSEVPQNLSASRPQDRQFILSSKKLLLSDSGFYLCAWTEEETQYFGPGTRLLVL.

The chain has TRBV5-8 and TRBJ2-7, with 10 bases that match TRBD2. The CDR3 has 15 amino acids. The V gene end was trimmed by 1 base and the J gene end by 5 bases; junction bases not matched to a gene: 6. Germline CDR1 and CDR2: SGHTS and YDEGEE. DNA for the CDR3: TGTGCCAGCAGCTTGAGGTCTAGCGGGAGCCACGAGCAGTACTTC. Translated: CASSLRSSGSHEQYF.

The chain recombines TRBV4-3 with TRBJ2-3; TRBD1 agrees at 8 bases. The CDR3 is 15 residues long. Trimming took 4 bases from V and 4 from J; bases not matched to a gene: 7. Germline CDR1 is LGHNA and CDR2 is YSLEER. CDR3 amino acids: CASSLLLDRADTQYF. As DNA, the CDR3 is TGCGCCAGCAGCCTACTCCTGGACAGGGCAGATACGCAGTATTTT.

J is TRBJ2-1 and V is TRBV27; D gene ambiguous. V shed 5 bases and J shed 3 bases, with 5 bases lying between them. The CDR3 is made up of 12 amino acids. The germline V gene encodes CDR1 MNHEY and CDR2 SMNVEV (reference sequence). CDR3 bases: TGTGCCAGCAGTACAGACTACAATGAGCAGTTCTTC. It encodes CASSTDYNEQFF.

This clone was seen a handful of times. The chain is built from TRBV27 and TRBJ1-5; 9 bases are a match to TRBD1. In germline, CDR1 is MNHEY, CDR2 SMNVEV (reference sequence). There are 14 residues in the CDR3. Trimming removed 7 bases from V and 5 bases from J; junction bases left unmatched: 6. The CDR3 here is CASKRTGAHQPQHF. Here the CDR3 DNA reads TGTGCCAGCAAAAGGACAGGGGCGCATCAGCCCCAGCATTTT.

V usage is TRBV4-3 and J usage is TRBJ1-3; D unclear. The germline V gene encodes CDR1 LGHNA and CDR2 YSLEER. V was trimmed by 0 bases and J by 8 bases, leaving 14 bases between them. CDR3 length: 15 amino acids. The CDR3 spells CASSQDSAPDYTIYF. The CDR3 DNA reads TGCGCCAGCAGCCAAGATTCGGCACCCGATTACACCATATATTTT.

CDR3: CASSKAGRGNEKLFF. CDR3 in DNA: TGTGCCAGCAGCAAAGCCGGCAGGGGGAATGAAAAACTGTTTTTT. The chain combines TRBV21-1 with TRBJ1-4; TRBD1, the table's D call, lacks a check against the DNA. TRBV21-1 is annotated as a pseudogene. The CDR3 runs 15 residues.

The CDR3 DNA sequence: TGTGCCAGCAGTTACGCACTAGCGGGAGGACTTAATGAGCAGTTCTTC. It encodes CASSYALAGGLNEQFF. The chain carries TRBV6-6 and TRBJ2-1; 12 bases map to TRBD2. V shed 2 bases and J 7 bases; nucleotides not matched to a gene: 6. CDR1 is MNHNY, CDR2 SVGAGI, per germline (reference sequence). The CDR3 has 16 amino acids.

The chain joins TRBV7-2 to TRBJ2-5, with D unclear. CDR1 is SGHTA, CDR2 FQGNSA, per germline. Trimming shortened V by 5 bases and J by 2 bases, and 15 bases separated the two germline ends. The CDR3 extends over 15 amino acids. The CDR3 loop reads CASSPFRIRQETQYF. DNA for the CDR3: TGTGCCAGCAGCCCATTTAGGATACGGCAAGAGACCCAGTACTTC.

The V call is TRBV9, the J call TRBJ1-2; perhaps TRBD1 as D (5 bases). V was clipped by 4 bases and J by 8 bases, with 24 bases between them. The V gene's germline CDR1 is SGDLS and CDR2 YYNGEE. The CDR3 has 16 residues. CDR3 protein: CASSPGGQVGELGYTF. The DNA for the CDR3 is TGTGCCAGCAGCCCCGGGGGTCAGGTGGGGGAGCTGGGCTACACCTTC.